Following are 26 T cell receptor beta chains from one sample sequenced in a study of response to subunit inactivated influenza vaccine. TCRdb ran MiXCR on the RT-PCR reads and lists one entry per CDR3 protein. The repertoire holds roughly 500,000 distinct CDR3 sequences, approximately 17% seen once, with around 3% in the top ten. The sequencing here drew on CD4+ T cells sorted from PBMCs, taken approximately 25 months after vaccination. These TCRs come from a man aged 50-75 years who received an inactivated influenza vaccine.

The V gene is TRBV18, the J gene TRBJ1-1, with D tentatively TRBD1 (5 bases). Germline V gene data show CDR1 as KGHSH and CDR2 as LQKENI. The CDR3 has 14 residues. Trimming left V 6 bases short and J 2 bases short, with 13 bases between. The CDR3: CASSPWGFNTEAFF. CDR3 bases: TGTGCCAGCTCCCCCTGGGGGTTTAACACTGAAGCTTTCTTT. Supplemented by reference TRBV18 and TRBJ1-1, the full variable domain reads NAGVMQNPRHLVRRRGQEARLRCSPMKGHSHVYWYRQLPEEGLKFMVYLQKENIIDESGMPKERFSAEFPKEGPSILRIQQVVRGDSAAYFCASSPWGFNTEAFFGQGTRLTVV.

There are a few counts of this clonotype. The chain has TRBV20-1 and TRBJ2-7; a weak D match, TRBD1 (6 bases). The V end lost 1 base, the J end lost 4 bases, and 17 bases lay between the germline ends. The CDR3 length is 15 residues. CDR1 DFQATT and CDR2 SNEGSKA come from the germline V gene (reference sequence). For the CDR3, the DNA is TGCAGTGCTAGAGGGGTGGCAGGGGCAGGATACGAGCAGTACTTC. Residues: CSARGVAGAGYEQYF.

The chain employs TRBV5-1 and TRBJ2-2; 10 bases map to TRBD1. The junction had 6 bases not matched to a gene; V was cut back by 0 bases and J by 4 bases. The CDR3 runs 17 residues. CDR1 is SGHRS, CDR2 YFSETQ, per germline. The CDR3 nucleotides read TGCGCCAGCAGCTTGGTGGGACAGGGGACTTCCACCGGGGAGCTGTTTTTT. The encoded protein is CASSLVGQGTSTGELFF. The complete variable domain, with remaining parts taken from reference TRBV5-1 and TRBJ2-2, reads KAGVTQTPRYLIKTRGQQVTLSCSPISGHRSVSWYQQTPGQGLQFLFEYFSETQRNKGNFPGRFSGRQFSNSRSEMNVSTLELGDSALYLCASSLVGQGTSTGELFFGEGSRLTVL.

The chain uses TRBV18 and TRBJ2-2; 12 positions match TRBD2. The V gene end was trimmed by 5 bases and the J gene end by 5 bases; junction bases not matched to a gene: 6. CDR1 and CDR2 from the germline V gene are KGHSH and LQKENI. The CDR3 length is 16 residues. CDR3 nucleotide sequence: TGTGCCAGCTCATCCGGACTAGCGGGAACGACCGGGGAGCTGTTTTTT. Encoded protein: CASSSGLAGTTGELFF.

This chain links TRBV11-1 with TRBJ2-3; D not certain. CDR1 SGHAT and CDR2 FQDESV come from the germline V gene (reference sequence). The germline V and J ends were trimmed by 4 bases and 3 bases, with 11 bases remaining between them. The CDR3 sequence is 14 residues long. Here the CDR3 DNA reads TGTGCCAGCAGCTCTGATTTGGGGACAGATACGCAGTATTTT. Encoded protein: CASSSDLGTDTQYF. The variable domain in full, with the rest retrieved from reference TRBV11-1 and TRBJ2-3, is EAEVAQSPRYKITEKSQAVAFWCDPISGHATLYWYRQILGQGPELLVQFQDESVVDDSQLPKDRFSAERLKGVDSTLKIQPAELGDSAMYLCASSSDLGTDTQYFGPGTRLTVL.

The table lists this clonotype with many counts. The chain couples TRBV7-2 to TRBJ2-3, with TRBD1 as a possible D gene (5 bases). The CDR3 totals 15 residues. Per the germline V gene, CDR1 is SGHTA and CDR2 is FQGNSA. The V gene lost 5 bases and the J gene lost 5 bases, with 17 bases spanning the gap. The CDR3 DNA sequence: TGTGCCAGCAGCCCAGGGTATAGCAGGGTAGATACGCAGTATTTT. Translation: CASSPGYSRVDTQYF.

The chain joins TRBV10-3 to TRBJ2-1, with TRBD1 identical over 8 bases. Germline CDR1 reads ENHRY; CDR2 reads SYGVKD. The ends lost 3 bases at V and 2 bases at J; junction bases unmatched: 18. The CDR3 has 20 amino acids. CDR3 region: CAISDPDRAGRSSPYNEQFF. The CDR3 coding sequence is TGTGCCATCAGTGACCCGGACAGGGCAGGGAGAAGTAGTCCCTACAATGAGCAGTTCTTC.

This clonotype was seen more than once but under ten times. This sequence joins TRBV12-3 or TRBV12-4 and TRBJ1-4; 10 bases are a match to TRBD1. With 6 bases clipped from V and 0 bases from J, the junction kept 4 bases outside the gene matches. The CDR3 sequence is 16 residues long. As DNA, the CDR3 is TGTGCCAGCAGCCGACAGGGGGCGTCAACTAATGAAAAACTGTTTTTT. Residues: CASSRQGASTNEKLFF.

This clonotype was seen a few times. The chain combines TRBV20-1 with TRBJ2-2; the match to TRBD2 covers 16 bases. V shed 4 bases and J 6 bases; nucleotides not matched to a gene: 5. This CDR3 is built from 16 residues. Germline V gives CDR1 DFQATT, CDR2 SNEGSKA (reference sequence). CDR3 sequence (DNA): TGCAGTGCTACCGGGACTAGCGGGAGGGTACCCGGGGAGCTGTTTTTT. Its protein product is CSATGTSGRVPGELFF.

V and J are TRBV29-1 and TRBJ1-5; 9 bases map to TRBD1. Per germline, CDR1 SQVTM and CDR2 ANQGSEA. The J segment lost 12 bases and the V segment lost 6 bases, leaving 6 bases of the junction unmatched. The CDR3 runs 11 residues. Here the CDR3 reads CSVTTGGFQHF. The DNA of the CDR3 is TGCAGCGTGACTACAGGGGGCTTCCAGCATTTT.

This clonotype was seen only a few times. The rearrangement uses TRBV28 and TRBJ2-1; D remains unclear. Per germline, CDR1 MDHEN and CDR2 SYDVKM. The CDR3 extends over 11 amino acids. V shed 2 bases and J shed 12 bases, with 8 bases lying between them. This CDR3 is CASSLGDGQFF. In DNA, the CDR3 is TGTGCCAGCAGTTTAGGAGATGGGCAGTTCTTC. Full variable domain (remainder filled in from reference TRBV28 and TRBJ2-1): DVKVTQSSRYLVKRTGEKVFLECVQDMDHENMFWYRQDPGLGLRLIYFSYDVKMKEKGDIPEGYSVSREKKERFSLILESASTNQTSMYLCASSLGDGQFFGPGTRLTVL.

The rearrangement uses TRBV11-2 and TRBJ2-7, with 12 bases lining up with TRBD2. The trim removed 5 bases at V and 3 bases at J, leaving 11 bases unmatched. The CDR3 consists of 17 residues. Looked up from germline, CDR1 is SGHAT and CDR2 is FQNNGV. As DNA, the CDR3 is TGTGCCAGCAGCACCCGGACTAGCGGGATCCTATACTACGAGCAGTACTTC. Amino acid sequence: CASSTRTSGILYYEQYF.

The CDR3 DNA sequence: TGTGCCAGCAGCTTGCCAGATCAGCCCCAGCATTTT. Translated, it gives CASSLPDQPQHF. The chain joins TRBV5-4 to TRBJ1-5, with D unresolved. Trimming cost V 1 base and J 5 bases, with 4 bases left between them. The CDR3 runs to 12 residues. Germline-derived CDR1 and CDR2 are SGHNT and YYREEE (reference sequence).

The chain combines TRBV28 with TRBJ2-7, with 8 bases matching TRBD1. With 7 bases clipped from V and 2 bases from J, the junction kept 7 bases outside the gene matches. The CDR3 is 14 residues long. Germline-derived CDR1 and CDR2 are MDHEN and SYDVKM. This CDR3 is CASIFGTGTYEQYF. The CDR3 bases are TGTGCCAGCATTTTCGGGACAGGAACCTACGAGCAGTACTTC.

The chain has TRBV29-1 and TRBJ2-1; 9 positions match TRBD2. Losses at the gene ends were 7 bases for V and 7 bases for J; bases not matched to a gene: 8. CDR3 length: 13 amino acids. Germline CDR1 SQVTM, CDR2 ANQGSEA. CDR3 sequence: CSAQTSGGNEQFF. For the CDR3, the DNA is TGCAGCGCCCAGACTAGCGGAGGGAATGAGCAGTTCTTC.

The rearrangement uses TRBV7-8 and TRBJ1-5; tentative D call: TRBD1 (5 bases). Deletions cut 5 bases from V and 3 bases from J, with 14 bases between. The germline V gene has CDR1 SGHVS and CDR2 FQNEAQ. The CDR3 runs 15 residues. CDR3 in DNA: TGTGCCAGCAGCGGAGGGACCGGGTCCAATCAGCCCCAGCATTTT. Residues: CASSGGTGSNQPQHF.

The chain combines TRBV6-2 or TRBV6-3 with TRBJ1-1, with D perhaps matching TRBD1 (5 bases). Trimming pared 3 bases from V and 0 bases from J, leaving 17 bases between. CDR3 length: 17 amino acids. Germline-derived CDR1 and CDR2 are MNHEY and SVGEGT. Here the CDR3 DNA reads TGTGCCAGCAGTTATGGATCCAGGGTGCGCGTGAACACTGAAGCTTTCTTT. Protein product: CASSYGSRVRVNTEAFF.

This chain links TRBV6-1 with TRBJ2-7; the D gene is possibly TRBD2 (7 bases). Germline V gene lookup returns CDR1 MNHNS and CDR2 SASEGT. There are 13 residues in the CDR3. V gave up 10 bases and J gave up 3 bases, with 16 bases separating them. The CDR3 DNA is TGTGCCACCTTTGGGGGGGCCCTCTACGAGCAGTACTTC. Its protein is CATFGGALYEQYF.

This clonotype has only a few counts. The chain recombines TRBV10-3 with TRBJ1-4; maybe TRBD1 (5 bases). Per the germline V gene, CDR1 is ENHRY and CDR2 is SYGVKD. This CDR3 comprises 14 residues. The V and J ends lost 4 bases and 7 bases respectively, with 13 bases between them. The CDR3 nucleotides are TGTGCCATCAGTGTCGGCAGGGAGGGTGAAAAACTGTTTTTT. The encoded protein is CAISVGREGEKLFF.

The rearrangement links TRBV5-1 to TRBJ2-2; possible D gene TRBD1, 5 bases. Germline-derived CDR1 and CDR2 are SGHRS and YFSETQ. The CDR3 has 14 residues. Trimming took off 6 bases at V and 4 bases at J, with 13 bases between the two ends. CDR3 DNA: TGCGCCAGCATGCTTCAGGGATTCACCGGGGAGCTGTTTTTT. Translation: CASMLQGFTGELFF.

The chain is built from TRBV20-1 and TRBJ2-1; 12 bases line up with TRBD1. Looked up from germline, CDR1 is DFQATT and CDR2 is SNEGSKA (reference sequence). This CDR3 comprises 16 residues. J gave up 9 bases and V 3 bases, and 12 bases lay outside the gene matches. CDR3 in amino acids: CSARGPGQGAFREQFF. The CDR3 nucleotides read TGCAGTGCTAGGGGGCCGGGACAGGGGGCCTTCCGTGAGCAGTTCTTC.

The V gene is TRBV20-1, the J gene TRBJ2-1; 8 bases align to TRBD2. This CDR3 spans 15 amino acids. In germline, CDR1 is DFQATT, CDR2 SNEGSKA (reference sequence). V was pared by 0 bases and J by 5 bases, with 6 bases of the junction left unmatched. This chain's CDR3 is CSARDRLALNNEQFF. CDR3 DNA: TGCAGTGCTAGAGACCGACTAGCGCTAAACAATGAGCAGTTCTTC.

The chain joins TRBV11-2 to TRBJ1-1, with no clear D. V shed 0 bases and J shed 5 bases, with 10 bases lying between them. The CDR3 runs to 14 residues. Germline CDR1 is SGHAT and CDR2 is FQNNGV. CDR3 residues: CASSLDYGQTEAFF. Here the CDR3 DNA reads TGTGCCAGCAGCTTAGATTACGGGCAGACTGAAGCTTTCTTT. The entire variable domain, with the rest obtained from reference TRBV11-2 and TRBJ1-1, is as follows: EAGVAQSPRYKIIEKRQSVAFWCNPISGHATLYWYQQILGQGPKLLIQFQNNGVVDDSQLPKDRFSAERLKGVDSTLKIQPAKLEDSAVYLCASSLDYGQTEAFFGQGTRLTVV.

This rearrangement joins TRBV4-2 to TRBJ2-5; either TRBD1 or TRBD2 may fit D (5 bases each). Deletions cut 0 bases from V and 4 bases from J, with 15 bases between. Germline lookup yields CDR1 LGHNA and CDR2 YNFKEQ. The CDR3 consists of 16 residues. The CDR3 DNA reads TGTGCCAGCAGCCAAGATGGGGCTAGCCACAGAGAGACCCAGTACTTC. As protein: CASSQDGASHRETQYF.

This clonotype has a handful of counts. This chain joins TRBV20-1 and TRBJ2-3, with unresolved D. Trimming stripped 3 bases from V and 1 base from J, with 5 bases between. The CDR3 has 12 residues. CDR1 and CDR2 (germline): DFQATT, SNEGSKA (reference sequence). The CDR3 DNA reads as TGCAGTGCTAGTCTGGGCACAGATACGCAGTATTTT. Translation gives CSASLGTDTQYF.

This clonotype was picked up one time. The chain recombines TRBV20-1 with TRBJ2-2, with 10 nucleotides matching TRBD2. There are 15 residues in the CDR3. The V segment lost 0 bases and the J segment 5 bases; nucleotides outside the gene matches: 3. Germline V CDR1 and CDR2: DFQATT, SNEGSKA (reference sequence). This chain's CDR3 is CSARDGTSATGELFF. Written as DNA, the CDR3 is TGCAGTGCTAGAGATGGGACTAGCGCTACCGGGGAGCTGTTTTTT.